This section outlines one T cell receptor beta chain sequence together with its context. The data are from a study of cytomegalovirus exposure and HLA in healthy donors. Clones were sequenced by immunoSEQ multiplex PCR, and TCRdb holds only the in-frame ones, with some missing. The repertoire holds roughly 300,000 clones, roughly 88% seen once, with over 0.8% in the top ten. This CDR3 is built from 15 residues. The V end lost 6 bases, the J end lost 2 bases, and 17 bases lay between the germline ends. Germline V gene lookup returns CDR1 MNHEY and CDR2 SVGAGI. The rearrangement joins TRBV6-5 to TRBJ2-7, with D possibly being TRBD2 (6 bases). This TCR derives from a woman between 18 and 29 years old in good health and CMV-seronegative. The sequenced sample consisted of PBMCs. CDR3 amino acids: CASRPARASAYEQYF. CDR3 bases: TGTGCCAGCAGGCCCGCCCGGGCTAGCGCCTACGAGCAGTACTTC.